Presented here are 10 T cell receptor beta chains from one specimen sequenced in a study of T cell responses to AZD1222 COVID-19 vaccine. This table comes from immunoSEQ multiplex PCR, and its TCRdb copy is limited to in-frame clones, with some not included. The sample yields over 70,000 clones, roughly 80% seen once. The specimen comprised peripheral blood, sampled 28 days after the second dose of the MenACWY control vaccine. The receptors were sampled from an adult who received the MenACWY meningococcal vaccine as a control.

This chain joins TRBV6-5 and TRBJ2-2, with 9 bases lining up with TRBD1. V shed 8 bases and J 5 bases; nucleotides not matched to a gene: 6. Looked up from germline, CDR1 is MNHEY and CDR2 is SVGAGI. CDR3 length: 14 amino acids. The CDR3 sequence is CASWGQGRTGELFF. In nucleotides, the CDR3 is TGTGCCAGCTGGGGACAGGGACGAACCGGGGAGCTGTTTTTT.

The chain couples TRBV5-8 to TRBJ1-4; no reliable D call. Looked up from germline, CDR1 is SGHTS and CDR2 is YDEGEE. This CDR3 comprises 15 residues. V gave up 0 bases and J gave up 3 bases, with 9 bases separating them. CDR3 amino acids: CASSLDPGPNEKLFF. The DNA of the CDR3 is TGTGCCAGCAGCTTGGACCCGGGTCCTAATGAAAAACTGTTTTTT.

This clone has a handful of counts. The V and J genes are TRBV10-3 and TRBJ1-6; D ambiguous. CDR3 length: 14 residues. Germline CDR1 and CDR2: ENHRY and SYGVKD. Trimming shortened V by 4 bases and J by 7 bases, and 11 bases separated the two germline ends. The CDR3, as DNA: TGTGCCATCAGTGCGCGAACAGCCAATTCACCCCTCCACTTT. It yields the protein CAISARTANSPLHF.

V usage is TRBV7-8 and J usage is TRBJ2-1, with TRBD2 matching 13 bases. The V and J ends lost 0 bases and 10 bases, in that order; junction bases with no gene match: 9. Germline values: CDR1 SGHVS, CDR2 FQNEAQ. This CDR3 is 17 amino acids long. The CDR3 nucleotides read TGTGCCAGCAGCTTAGCCGGACTAGCGGGGGCTTGGAGGGAGCAGTTCTTC. Its translation: CASSLAGLAGAWREQFF.

For the CDR3, the DNA is TGTGCCAGCAGTTCCCCGACAGGGGGTCAACCCCTCCACTTT. Protein product: CASSSPTGGQPLHF. J is TRBJ1-6 and V is TRBV28; 9 bases map to TRBD1. The CDR3 runs to 14 residues. CDR1 is MDHEN, CDR2 SYDVKM, per germline. Trimming took 4 bases from V and 12 from J; bases not matched to a gene: 7.

The chain is built from TRBV18 and TRBJ2-1; a possible D gene is TRBD1 (6 bases). V dropped 4 bases and J dropped 12 bases, with 16 bases sitting between them. Germline CDR1 reads KGHSH; CDR2 reads LQKENI. The CDR3 runs to 13 residues. CDR3 coding DNA: TGTGCCAGCTCACTACAGGGCCCAATGGGGCAGTTCTTC. The encoded protein is CASSLQGPMGQFF.

The chain has TRBV6-1 and TRBJ2-7; perhaps TRBD2 as D (7 bases). The germline V and J ends were trimmed by 0 bases and 4 bases, with 10 bases remaining between them. The CDR3 consists of 14 residues. The germline gives CDR1 MNHNS, CDR2 SASEGT. The CDR3 sequence: CASSEARGGYEQYF. DNA of the CDR3: TGTGCCAGCAGTGAAGCGAGGGGGGGGTACGAGCAGTACTTC.

This clone was detected only a few times. V usage is TRBV5-8 and J usage is TRBJ1-2; no clear D. Germline CDR1 SGHTS, CDR2 YDEGEE. V was shortened by 3 bases and J by 4 bases, with 10 bases between the two germline ends. The CDR3 runs 13 residues. The CDR3 DNA reads as TGTGCCAGCAGCTACGCGGCGCTCTATGGCTACACCTTC. Its protein product is CASSYAALYGYTF.

J is TRBJ2-7 and V is TRBV2, with TRBD2 matching 14 bases. Germline V gene sequence: CDR1 SNHLY, CDR2 FYNNEI. V lost 6 bases and J lost 5; bases outside the gene matches: 6. CDR3 length: 15 amino acids. CDR3 in DNA: TGTGCCAGCAGCCTGGGACTAGCGGGAGCTAACGAGCAGTACTTC. Encoded protein: CASSLGLAGANEQYF.

This clone has just one count. The CDR3 protein is CASSLGGRGEAFF. In nucleotides, the CDR3 is TGTGCCAGCAGTCTTGGGGGCAGGGGTGAAGCTTTCTTT. This rearrangement joins TRBV27 to TRBJ1-1; D perhaps matches TRBD1 (6 bases). V gave up 5 bases and J gave up 7 bases, with 14 bases separating them. This CDR3 region has 13 residues. Germline values: CDR1 MNHEY, CDR2 SMNVEV (reference sequence).